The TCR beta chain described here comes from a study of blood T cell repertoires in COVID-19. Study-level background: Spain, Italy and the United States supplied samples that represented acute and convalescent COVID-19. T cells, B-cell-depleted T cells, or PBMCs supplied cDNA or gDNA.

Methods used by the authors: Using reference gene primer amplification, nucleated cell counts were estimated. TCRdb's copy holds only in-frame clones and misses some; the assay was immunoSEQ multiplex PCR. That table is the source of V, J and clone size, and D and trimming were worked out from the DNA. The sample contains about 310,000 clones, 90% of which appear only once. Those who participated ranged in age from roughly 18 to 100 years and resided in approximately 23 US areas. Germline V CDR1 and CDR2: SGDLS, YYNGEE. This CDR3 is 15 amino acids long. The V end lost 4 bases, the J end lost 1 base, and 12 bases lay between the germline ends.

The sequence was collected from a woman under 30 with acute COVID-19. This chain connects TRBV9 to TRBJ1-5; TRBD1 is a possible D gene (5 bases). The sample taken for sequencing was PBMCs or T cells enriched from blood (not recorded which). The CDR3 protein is CASSRGEESNQPQHF. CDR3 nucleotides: TGTGCCAGCAGCCGGGGGGAGGAGAGCAATCAGCCCCAGCATTTT.